This T cell receptor (beta chain) was captured in a study of T cells in Graves' hyperthyroidism and ophthalmopathy. Findings of the study overall: Blood also showed most of the thyroid clonotypes that were expanded above 0.001.

Amplified regions were TCR beta CDR3 sequences from RNA transcripts. The TCR CDR3 first-round RT-PCR relied on the HTBI primer set. In TCRdb, the multiplex PCR reads were re-called with MiXCR into one record per CDR3 protein. The sample records hundreds of thousands of distinct CDR3 sequences, approximately 25% being singletons. At least ten counts were recorded for this clonotype. No antigen is known for it. Per the germline V gene, CDR1 is MNHEY and CDR2 is SMNVEV (reference sequence). This CDR3 has 12 residues. V gave up 6 bases and J gave up 5 bases, with 10 bases separating them. The gene calls are TRBV27 and TRBJ1-1; D remains unclear. The sequence was obtained from a woman in her 30s with Graves' ophthalmopathy. The source material was blood. The CDR3 coding sequence is TGTGCCAGCAGGGGGTTGTGGACTGAAGCTTTCTTT. Translation: CASRGLWTEAFF.